The 31 T cell receptor beta chains listed next were all sequenced from one sample in a study of T cell changes during pregnancy in multiple sclerosis. Here immunoSEQ multiplex PCR was the method, and the copy in TCRdb shows in-frame clones only, minus some. Altogether 20,000 to 30,000 clones are present, roughly 90% being singletons, with the ten largest covering more than 8.5%. Sequencing used CD8+ T cells from peripheral blood mononuclear cells, obtained in the third trimester of pregnancy. The receptors were gathered from a female donor in good health, enrolled as a control in a pregnancy study.

The chain joins TRBV4-1 to TRBJ2-1, with TRBD1 matching over 10 bases. Trimming at V came to 4 bases and at J to 7 bases, leaving 10 bases not matched to a gene. The germline V gene encodes CDR1 MGHRA and CDR2 YSYEKL. The CDR3 runs 16 residues. This CDR3 is CASSLPGTGVGNEQFF. CDR3 coding DNA: TGCGCCAGCAGCCTTCCCGGGACAGGGGTGGGTAATGAGCAGTTCTTC.

This chain connects TRBV7-9 to TRBJ1-4; 9 bases line up with TRBD1. CDR1 and CDR2 from the germline V gene are SEHNR and FQNEAQ (reference sequence). The CDR3 has 15 residues. The J segment lost 8 bases and the V segment lost 10 bases, leaving 14 bases of the junction unmatched. Written as DNA, the CDR3 is TGTGCCATCCGGACCCCGGGACAGGGTTTGGAAAAACTGTTTTTT. Encoded protein: CAIRTPGQGLEKLFF. Combining the CDR3 with reference TRBV7-9 and TRBJ1-4 gives the whole variable domain DTGVSQNPRHKITKRGQNVTFRCDPISEHNRLYWYRQTLGQGPEFLTYFQNEAQLEKSRLLSDRFSAERPKGSFSTLEIQRTEQGDSAMYLCAIRTPGQGLEKLFFGSGTQLSVL.

The genes are TRBV6-1 and TRBJ2-1; 8 bases match TRBD2. Germline V gene sequence: CDR1 MNHNS, CDR2 SASEGT. The CDR3 totals 12 residues. The CDR3 DNA follows: TGTGTCATCCCCGGGGGGGGGAATGAGCAGTTCTTC. It specifies CVIPGGGNEQFF.

V and J are TRBV9 and TRBJ1-4; no reliable D call. The CDR3 spans 16 residues. CDR1 and CDR2 (germline): SGDLS, YYNGEE. Trimming removed 4 bases at V and 0 bases at J, with 13 bases between. The CDR3 region is CASSKARGATNEKLFF. In nucleotides, the CDR3 is TGTGCCAGCAGCAAAGCCCGGGGAGCAACTAATGAAAAACTGTTTTTT.

Here the CDR3 reads CASSSGQGGLGTQYF. The CDR3, as DNA: TGTGCCAGCAGCTCCGGACAGGGGGGGTTAGGGACCCAGTACTTC. The chain employs TRBV28 and TRBJ2-5; 10 positions match TRBD1. Germline values: CDR1 MDHEN, CDR2 SYDVKM. This CDR3 has 15 amino acids. Trimming cost V 6 bases and J 7 bases; bases outside gene matches: 11.

For this clone: The sample carries other DNA sequences with the same CDR3. The rearrangement joins TRBV29-1 to TRBJ2-6, with 9 bases fitting TRBD1. CDR3 size: 14 residues. The V gene end was trimmed by 6 bases and the J gene end by 3 bases; junction bases not matched to a gene: 3. CDR1 SQVTM and CDR2 ANQGSEA come from the germline V gene. CDR3 sequence reads: CSVRTGVGANVLTF. CDR3 sequence (DNA): TGCAGCGTCCGGACAGGGGTTGGGGCCAACGTCCTGACTTTC.

The gene calls are TRBV7-6 and TRBJ2-1; 16 bases are shared with TRBD2. V dropped 4 bases and J dropped 0; count of bases not matched to a gene: 12. The CDR3 runs 21 residues. Germline V lookup: CDR1 SGHVS, CDR2 FNYEAQ. CDR3 bases: TGTGCCAGCAGCTCCTTTACCGGGACTAGCGGGGGGGGGAGCTCCTACAATGAGCAGTTCTTC. As protein: CASSSFTGTSGGGSSYNEQFF.

The chain uses TRBV29-1 and TRBJ2-1, with 7 nucleotides matching TRBD2. The J segment lost 5 bases and the V segment lost 8 bases, leaving 3 bases of the junction unmatched. The CDR3 runs 11 residues. CDR1 SQVTM and CDR2 ANQGSEA come from the germline V gene. The CDR3 nucleotides are TGCAGCTCAGCGGGAAACAATGAGCAGTTCTTC. Translation gives CSSAGNNEQFF.

V gene TRBV5-4 combines with J gene TRBJ2-7, with a weak D call TRBD2 (6 bases). This CDR3 has 14 amino acids. V was pared by 3 bases and J by 7 bases, with 17 bases between. Germline lookup yields CDR1 SGHNT and CDR2 YYREEE (reference sequence). DNA of the CDR3: TGTGCCAGCAGCTCAGTACCTGGGGGACTGGAGCAGTACTTC. This sequence encodes CASSSVPGGLEQYF.

This chain links TRBV6-1 with TRBJ1-5; D perhaps matches TRBD1 (6 bases). Deletions cut 0 bases from V and 6 bases from J, with 12 bases between. From germline, CDR1 is MNHNS and CDR2 SASEGT. This CDR3 contains 15 residues. The CDR3 sequence is CASSEAQQGLQPQHF. CDR3 nucleotide sequence: TGTGCCAGCAGTGAAGCGCAACAGGGCCTTCAGCCCCAGCATTTT.

J is TRBJ1-5 and V is TRBV28; the match to TRBD1 covers 9 bases. With 6 bases clipped from V and 4 bases from J, the junction kept 7 bases outside the gene matches. CDR3 size: 15 residues. Germline loops: CDR1 MDHEN, CDR2 SYDVKM. CDR3 DNA sequence: TGTGCCAGCAGATCCGGGACAGGGCTTAATCAGCCCCAGCATTTT. Residues: CASRSGTGLNQPQHF.

The genes are TRBV7-6 and TRBJ2-1, with 11 bases aligning to TRBD2. The CDR3 loop spans 17 amino acids. Germline CDR1 is SGHVS and CDR2 is FNYEAQ. V shed 5 bases and J 9 bases; nucleotides not matched to a gene: 15. As DNA, the CDR3 is TGTGCCAGCAGCCCCCAATCCGGGACTAGCGGTTTTGGTGAGCAGTTCTTC. It yields the protein CASSPQSGTSGFGEQFF.

V is TRBV5-1 and J is TRBJ2-1, with D possibly matching TRBD2 (5 bases). The CDR3 has 13 residues. V dropped 0 bases and J dropped 8 bases, with 9 bases sitting between them. From germline, CDR1 is SGHRS and CDR2 YFSETQ. Here the CDR3 reads CASSLVSADEQFF. The CDR3 DNA reads as TGCGCCAGCAGCTTGGTTAGCGCAGATGAGCAGTTCTTC.

The chain has TRBV30 and TRBJ1-6; no clear D. With 0 bases removed from V and 5 bases from J, the gap between germline ends came to 8 bases. The CDR3 covers 14 residues. Germline loops: CDR1 GTSNPN, CDR2 SVGIG (reference sequence). In nucleotides, the CDR3 is TGTGCCTGGAGTGTAACCCCAGATAATTCACCCCTCCACTTT. As protein: CAWSVTPDNSPLHF.

The CDR3 region has the DNA TGCGCCAGCAGCCAAGGGACAGACGCCTACAATGAGCAGTTCTTC. Amino acids: CASSQGTDAYNEQFF. V is TRBV4-1 and J is TRBJ2-1; weak D call: TRBD1 (6 bases). CDR3 length equals 15 residues. Germline CDR1 MGHRA, CDR2 YSYEKL. V dropped 1 base and J dropped 2 bases, with 9 bases sitting between them.

The chain carries TRBV6-1 and TRBJ2-7; 8 bases are shared with TRBD1. Germline values: CDR1 MNHNS, CDR2 SASEGT. After removal of 1 base from V and 2 bases from J, the junction contained 1 base not matched to a gene. The CDR3 sequence is 14 residues long. The CDR3 is CASSEGQGTYEQYF. In DNA form, the CDR3 reads TGTGCCAGCAGTGAAGGACAGGGGACCTACGAGCAGTACTTC.

The rearrangement links TRBV23-1 to TRBJ1-3; no clear D. TRBV23-1 is an open reading frame whose function is uncertain. This CDR3 is 15 amino acids long. Trimming cost V 4 bases and J 0 bases, with 10 bases left between them. CDR3 region: CASSPGSHSGNTIYF. The CDR3 coding sequence is TGCGCCAGCAGTCCGGGGTCCCACTCTGGAAACACCATATATTTT.

The chain is built from TRBV2 and TRBJ1-5, with 10 bases lining up with TRBD1. With V trimmed by 3 bases and J by 1 base, 9 bases remained unmatched. Germline CDR1 reads SNHLY; CDR2 reads FYNNEI. The CDR3 contains 18 residues. The CDR3 region has the DNA TGTGCCAGCAGTGATGGGACAGGGGTCCCATCGAGCAATCAGCCCCAGCATTTT. It is translated as CASSDGTGVPSSNQPQHF.

The chain uses TRBV27 and TRBJ2-2; 9 bases are a match to TRBD2. With V trimmed by 3 bases and J by 6 bases, 8 bases remained unmatched. This CDR3 is 16 amino acids long. The V gene's germline CDR1 is MNHEY and CDR2 SMNVEV (reference sequence). This CDR3 is CASSFSRTSVAGELFF. CDR3 DNA sequence: TGTGCCAGCAGTTTCTCCCGGACTAGCGTCGCCGGGGAGCTGTTTTTT.

The rearrangement joins TRBV7-3 to TRBJ2-3, with no clear D. Germline V gives CDR1 SGHTA, CDR2 FQGTGA. The CDR3 is 15 amino acids. V was pared by 5 bases and J by 2 bases, with 14 bases between. CDR3 sequence (DNA): TGTGCCAGCAGCATCCGCGGAAGAATCACAGATACGCAGTATTTT. The encoded protein is CASSIRGRITDTQYF. Looking up the rest from reference TRBV7-3 and TRBJ2-3 gives the full variable domain: GAGVSQTPSNKVTEKGKYVELRCDPISGHTALYWYRQSLGQGPEFLIYFQGTGAADDSGLPNDRFFAVRPEGSVSTLKIQRTERGDSAVYLCASSIRGRITDTQYFGPGTRLTVL.

Details on this clone: Other DNA sequences in the same sample also yield this CDR3. The rearrangement uses TRBV9 and TRBJ2-1; 7 bases agree with TRBD2. Germline loops: CDR1 SGDLS, CDR2 YYNGEE. The CDR3 sequence is 14 residues long. Trimming at V came to 3 bases and at J to 0 bases, leaving 0 bases not matched to a gene. CDR3 bases: TGTGCCAGCAGCGGGACTAGCTCCTACAATGAGCAGTTCTTC. Its protein is CASSGTSSYNEQFF.

The gene calls are TRBV28 and TRBJ2-7; 9 bases align to TRBD2. This CDR3 region has 14 residues. V was pared by 2 bases and J by 5 bases, with 4 bases of the junction left unmatched. Germline CDR1 reads MDHEN; CDR2 reads SYDVKM. The CDR3 bases are TGTGCCAGCAGTTTAGCGGGAGGGGAGGACGAGCAGTACTTC. This translates into CASSLAGGEDEQYF. Together with reference TRBV28 and TRBJ2-7, the CDR3 gives the full variable domain: DVKVTQSSRYLVKRTGEKVFLECVQDMDHENMFWYRQDPGLGLRLIYFSYDVKMKEKGDIPEGYSVSREKKERFSLILESASTNQTSMYLCASSLAGGEDEQYFGPGTRLTVT.

The V call is TRBV19, the J call TRBJ2-1; 10 nucleotides line up with TRBD2. V was pared by 9 bases and J by 3 bases, with 5 bases of the junction left unmatched. The V gene's germline CDR1 is LNHDA and CDR2 SQIVND (reference sequence). The CDR3 has 14 amino acids. The chain's CDR3 is CASRAGGGYNEQFF. The DNA of the CDR3 is TGTGCCAGCCGAGCGGGAGGGGGCTACAATGAGCAGTTCTTC.

A single count supports this clone. V is TRBV6-4 and J is TRBJ2-1; TRBD2 matches at 10 bases. The CDR3 covers 14 residues. V lost 7 bases, J lost 7 bases, and 7 bases stayed unmatched. Per germline, CDR1 MRHNA and CDR2 SNTAGT. The CDR3 DNA sequence: TGTGCCAGCACTGCCCTAGCGGGAGCTAATGAGCAGTTCTTC. Translation gives CASTALAGANEQFF.

The gene calls are TRBV1 and TRBJ2-6; the DNA was not compared with TRBD2, the D call given in the table. TRBV1 is a listed pseudogene. This CDR3 region has 20 residues. This chain's CDR3 is CTSSPARGRPRGSGANVLTF. For the CDR3, the DNA is TGCACCAGCAGCCCGGCTAGAGGCCGGCCCCGGGGCTCTGGGGCCAACGTCCTGACTTTC.

V gene TRBV6-5 combines with J gene TRBJ1-1; D possibly corresponds to TRBD1 (5 bases). Germline V gives CDR1 MNHEY, CDR2 SVGAGI. The CDR3 is 13 amino acids. V was pared by 2 bases and J by 4 bases, with 8 bases between. DNA for the CDR3: TGTGCCAGCAGTTACCCCGGGGGCACTGAAGCTTTCTTT. It yields the protein CASSYPGGTEAFF.

V usage is TRBV9 and J usage is TRBJ2-7, with D maybe TRBD1 (6 bases). CDR1 and CDR2 (germline): SGDLS, YYNGEE. There are 16 residues in the CDR3. V was shortened by 4 bases and J by 4 bases, with 21 bases between the two germline ends. CDR3 coding DNA: TGTGCCAGCAGCTTGGAGACAGGCCTCCCTCCTTACGAGCAGTACTTC. Its translation: CASSLETGLPPYEQYF.

This CDR3 is CASSPKVRRHNEQFF. The CDR3 DNA reads as TGTGCCAGCAGTCCCAAGGTGCGGAGACACAATGAGCAGTTCTTC. The V gene is TRBV28, the J gene TRBJ2-1; D remains ambiguous. Germline V lookup: CDR1 MDHEN, CDR2 SYDVKM. Deletions cut 5 bases from V and 5 bases from J, with 16 bases between. There are 15 residues in the CDR3.

The table lists this clone with a count of one. The J gene is TRBJ1-1, the V gene TRBV7-6; tentative D call: TRBD1 (5 bases). Germline CDR1 SGHVS, CDR2 FNYEAQ. CDR3 size: 14 residues. V lost 6 bases, J lost 3 bases, and 14 bases lay in between. Here the CDR3 reads CASRPKGGDTEAFF. CDR3 nucleotide sequence: TGTGCCAGCAGGCCCAAGGGAGGGGACACTGAAGCTTTCTTT.

The gene calls are TRBV7-3 and TRBJ2-1, with 7 nucleotides matching TRBD1. J lost 8 bases, V lost 0 bases, and 4 bases had no gene match. This CDR3 spans 14 amino acids. Germline values: CDR1 SGHTA, CDR2 FQGTGA. Here the CDR3 DNA reads TGTGCCAGCAGCTTAACAGGGGGCACGGATGAGCAGTTCTTC. Encoded protein: CASSLTGGTDEQFF.

The chain recombines TRBV29-1 with TRBJ2-1; TRBD2 matches at 7 bases. Germline trimming cut 3 bases from V and 1 base from J; bases unmatched to any gene: 3. Germline loops: CDR1 SQVTM, CDR2 ANQGSEA. This CDR3 is 14 amino acids long. The CDR3: CSVETGGSYNEQFF. Written as DNA, the CDR3 is TGCAGCGTTGAGACGGGGGGATCCTACAATGAGCAGTTCTTC.